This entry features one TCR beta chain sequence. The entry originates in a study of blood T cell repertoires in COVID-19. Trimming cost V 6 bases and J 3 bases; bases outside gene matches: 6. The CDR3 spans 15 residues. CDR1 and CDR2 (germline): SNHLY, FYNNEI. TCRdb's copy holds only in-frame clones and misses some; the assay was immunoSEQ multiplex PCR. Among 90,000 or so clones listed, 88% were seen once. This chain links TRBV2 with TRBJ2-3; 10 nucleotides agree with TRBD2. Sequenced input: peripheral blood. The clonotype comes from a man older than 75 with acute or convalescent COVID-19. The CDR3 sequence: CASRKGLAETDTQYF. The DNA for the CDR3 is TGTGCCAGCAGGAAAGGACTAGCGGAGACAGATACGCAGTATTTT.